This passage covers 10 T cell receptor beta chains from one sample sequenced in a study of cytomegalovirus exposure and HLA in healthy donors. With 60 Vbeta and 13 Jbeta primers, the PCR was carried out. Produced via immunoSEQ multiplex PCR; TCRdb's table is partial and in-frame only. Counted here are about 140,000 clones, approximately 71% occurring once; the ten biggest clones make up around 3.4%. Sequenced: PBMCs. The receptor source for this set is a man aged 40-49 years in good health and CMV-seronegative.

This clone has a handful of counts. The chain has TRBV5-1 and TRBJ1-1; weak D call: TRBD1 (5 bases). V was pared by 0 bases and J by 3 bases, with 6 bases between. Germline V gives CDR1 SGHRS, CDR2 YFSETQ. The CDR3 has 13 amino acids. CDR3 in DNA: TGCGCCAGCAGCTTGGGCAGGGACACTGAAGCTTTCTTT. It translates to CASSLGRDTEAFF.

The chain combines TRBV29-1 with TRBJ1-3; D not certain. The CDR3 has 12 residues. V lost 4 bases and J 1 base, leaving 5 bases between the germline ends. Germline CDR1 reads SQVTM; CDR2 reads ANQGSEA. The CDR3 DNA is TGCAGCGTTGGGCAATCTGGAAACACCATATATTTT. It encodes CSVGQSGNTIYF.

The chain uses TRBV6-5 and TRBJ1-1; D gene ambiguous. Trimming pared 0 bases from V and 8 bases from J, leaving 10 bases between. CDR3 length: 13 residues. Germline V gene lookup returns CDR1 MNHEY and CDR2 SVGAGI. Written as DNA, the CDR3 is TGTGCCAGCAGTTACTCTTCCGACTTCGAAGCTTTCTTT. As protein: CASSYSSDFEAFF.

This chain connects TRBV18 to TRBJ2-5; the match to TRBD1 covers 8 bases. Unmatched junction bases numbered 15, after V lost 4 bases and J lost 5 bases. The CDR3 extends over 17 amino acids. Germline CDR1 is KGHSH and CDR2 is LQKENI. The CDR3 nucleotides read TGTGCCAGCTCACGGGCCCGCGGACAGGGTATCGGTGAGACCCAGTACTTC. Translating it yields CASSRARGQGIGETQYF.

CDR3 in DNA: TGTGCCAGCAGCTTGAGACAGGGGCTGGGGGGAAACACCATATATTTT. Amino acids: CASSLRQGLGGNTIYF. The chain uses TRBV7-2 and TRBJ1-3, with 8 nucleotides matching TRBD1. The trim removed 3 bases at V and 4 bases at J, leaving 8 bases unmatched. The CDR3 totals 16 residues. Germline V gene sequence: CDR1 SGHTA, CDR2 FQGNSA. The full variable domain, its missing parts supplied by reference TRBV7-2 and TRBJ1-3, is GAGVSQSPSNKVTEKGKDVELRCDPISGHTALYWYRQSLGQGLEFLIYFQGNSAPDKSGLPSDRFSAERTGGSVSTLTIQRTQQEDSAVYLCASSLRQGLGGNTIYFGEGSWLTVV.

The CDR3 is CASSAVTGSNQPQHF. CDR3 DNA sequence: TGTGCCAGCAGCGCCGTGACAGGGAGCAATCAGCCCCAGCATTTT. The V and J genes are TRBV9 and TRBJ1-5, with TRBD1 matching 7 bases. V trimming: 3 bases; J trimming: 1 base; junction bases outside the gene matches: 4. Germline values: CDR1 SGDLS, CDR2 YYNGEE. CDR3 length: 15 amino acids.

This clone was seen a single time. This chain uses TRBV27 with TRBJ2-1; a weak D match, TRBD1 (6 bases). Per germline, CDR1 MNHEY and CDR2 SMNVEV (reference sequence). This CDR3 is built from 12 residues. The V and J ends lost 6 bases and 9 bases respectively, with 12 bases between them. This CDR3 reads CASSRTGSEQFF. CDR3 DNA: TGTGCCAGCAGCCGAACAGGGTCTGAGCAGTTCTTC.

This clone was detected once. The chain has TRBV5-4 and TRBJ2-6, with a tentative D call TRBD1 (5 bases). V lost 6 bases and J lost 4, with 14 bases in between. Germline V gene lookup returns CDR1 SGHNT and CDR2 YYREEE (reference sequence). CDR3 length equals 15 residues. CDR3 sequence reads: CASIPGGAGANVLTF. In DNA, the CDR3 is TGTGCCAGCATCCCGGGTGGGGCAGGGGCCAACGTCCTGACTTTC.

The chain has TRBV5-5 and TRBJ2-7, with D tentatively TRBD1 (6 bases). CDR3 length: 12 amino acids. The V gene's germline CDR1 is SGHKS and CDR2 YYEKEE (reference sequence). Deletions cut 2 bases from V and 5 bases from J, with 8 bases between. The CDR3 sequence is CASSFYRDEQYF. CDR3 bases: TGTGCCAGCAGCTTCTACAGGGACGAGCAGTACTTC.

V is TRBV4-3 and J is TRBJ2-5, with D possibly matching TRBD1 (6 bases). Trimming pared 0 bases from V and 5 bases from J, leaving 25 bases between. The germline CDR1 and CDR2 sequences are LGHNA and YSLEER. The CDR3 is 19 amino acids. The CDR3 loop is CASSQDASSSTGRMETQYF. The CDR3 DNA is TGCGCCAGCAGCCAAGATGCATCTTCCTCGACAGGTCGAATGGAGACCCAGTACTTC.